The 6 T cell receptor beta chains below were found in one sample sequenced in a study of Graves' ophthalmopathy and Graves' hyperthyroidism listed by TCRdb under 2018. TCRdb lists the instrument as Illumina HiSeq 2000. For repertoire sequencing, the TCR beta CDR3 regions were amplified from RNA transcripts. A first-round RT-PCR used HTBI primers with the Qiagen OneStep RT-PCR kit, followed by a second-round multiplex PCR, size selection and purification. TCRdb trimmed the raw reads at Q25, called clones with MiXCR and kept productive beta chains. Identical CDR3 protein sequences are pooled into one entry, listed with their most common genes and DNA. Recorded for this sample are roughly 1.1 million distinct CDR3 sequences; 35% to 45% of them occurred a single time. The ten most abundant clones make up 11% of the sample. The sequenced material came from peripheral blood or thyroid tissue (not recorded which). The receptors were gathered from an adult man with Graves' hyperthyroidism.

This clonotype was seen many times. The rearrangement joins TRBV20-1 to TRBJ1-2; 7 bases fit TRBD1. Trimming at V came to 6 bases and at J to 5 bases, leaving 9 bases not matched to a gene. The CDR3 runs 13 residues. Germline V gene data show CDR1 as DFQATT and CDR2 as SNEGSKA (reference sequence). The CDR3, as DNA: TGCAGTGCAACCGGACAGGTGGGGTATGGCTACACCTTC. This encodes CSATGQVGYGYTF.

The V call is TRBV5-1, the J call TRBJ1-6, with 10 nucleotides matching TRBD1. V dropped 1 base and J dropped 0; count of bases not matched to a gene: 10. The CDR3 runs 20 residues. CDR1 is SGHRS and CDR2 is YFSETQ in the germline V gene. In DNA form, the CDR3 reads TGCGCCAGCAGCTTGTATTCCGGGACAGGGGACAGCTCCTATAATTCACCCCTCCACTTT. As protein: CASSLYSGTGDSSYNSPLHF.

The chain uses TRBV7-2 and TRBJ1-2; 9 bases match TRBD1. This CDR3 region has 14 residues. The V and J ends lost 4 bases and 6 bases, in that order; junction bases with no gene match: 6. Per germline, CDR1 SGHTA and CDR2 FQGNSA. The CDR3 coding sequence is TGTGCCAGCAGCTCACTGACAGGGGGTGATGGCTACACCTTC. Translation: CASSSLTGGDGYTF.

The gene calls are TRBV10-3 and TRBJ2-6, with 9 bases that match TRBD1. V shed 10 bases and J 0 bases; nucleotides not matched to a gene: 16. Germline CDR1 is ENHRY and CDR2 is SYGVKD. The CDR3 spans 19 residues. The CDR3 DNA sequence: TGTGCCAGCAGCCATAAAGCGCCGGGACAGGGCTCTGGGGCCAACGTCCTGACTTTC. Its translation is CASSHKAPGQGSGANVLTF.

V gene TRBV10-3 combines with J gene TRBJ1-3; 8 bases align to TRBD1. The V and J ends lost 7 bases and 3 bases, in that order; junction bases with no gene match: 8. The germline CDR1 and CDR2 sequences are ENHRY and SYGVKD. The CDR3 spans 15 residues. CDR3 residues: CAIMPGGFFGNTIYF. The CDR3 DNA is TGTGCCATCATGCCAGGGGGCTTTTTTGGAAACACCATATATTTT.

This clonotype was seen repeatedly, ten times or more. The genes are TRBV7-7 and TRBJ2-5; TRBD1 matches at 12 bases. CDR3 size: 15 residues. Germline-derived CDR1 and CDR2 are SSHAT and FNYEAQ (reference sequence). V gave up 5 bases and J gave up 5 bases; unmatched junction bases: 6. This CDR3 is CASSGTGTGGETQYF. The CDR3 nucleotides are TGTGCCAGCAGCGGCACCGGGACAGGGGGCGAGACCCAGTACTTC.